Below, 28 T cell receptor beta chains from the same sample are listed, as sequenced in a study of a mutant IDH1 vaccine in newly diagnosed glioma (dated by TCRdb to the early 2020s). Antigen specificity for these receptors is unknown. Preparation of the library involved the immunoSEQ multiplex PCR assay. TCRdb carries this immuneACCESS record with in-frame sequences only. Its versions omit some clonotypes, under half of them owing to an unresolved V gene in the studies checked, with the rest unexplained. The sample includes tens of thousands of clones, with roughly 91% observed a single time. Roughly 0.81% of the sample rests with the top ten. The time point label, read with the paper, signifies: week 47, end of study. Every vaccine dose consisted of 300 ug of a 20-mer mutant IDH1 peptide in Montanide, administered subcutaneously together with topical imiquimod. The sequenced sample was PBMCs, obtained from a glioma patient whose treatment included an IDH1 peptide vaccine. These receptors were obtained from a woman aged 50 to 60 with glioma.

CDR3 DNA sequence: TGTGCCAGCAGTTTATACCCAGGAGTCTACGAGCAGTACTTC. It yields the protein CASSLYPGVYEQYF. The gene calls are TRBV28 and TRBJ2-7; D gene unclear. Trimming removed 1 base at V and 3 bases at J, with 10 bases between. Germline V CDR1 and CDR2: MDHEN, SYDVKM. This CDR3 is 14 amino acids long.

The chain uses TRBV14 and TRBJ2-7, with D unresolved. V was cut by 2 bases and J by 2 bases, with 7 bases left in between. The CDR3 has 13 amino acids. Germline assignment: CDR1 SGHDN and CDR2 FVKESK. The CDR3 DNA reads TGTGCCAGCAGCCAAATGGAGACCTACGAGCAGTACTTC. This encodes CASSQMETYEQYF.

This sequence joins TRBV9 and TRBJ1-2; D not certain. The CDR3 runs 12 residues. With 0 bases removed from V and 4 bases from J, the gap between germline ends came to 4 bases. Germline assignment: CDR1 SGDLS and CDR2 YYNGEE. The CDR3: CASSVEGYGYTF. The CDR3 coding sequence is TGTGCCAGCAGCGTAGAGGGCTATGGCTACACCTTC.

V and J are TRBV2 and TRBJ2-5, with unresolved D. The assigned J gene may be wrong: the sequence end matches TRBJ2-7 better. The CDR3 loop spans 12 amino acids. Germline CDR1 reads SNHLY; CDR2 reads FYNNEI. Here the CDR3 DNA reads TGTGCCAGCACCTGGGTTGGGTCCGAGCAGTACTTC. This encodes CASTWVGSEQYF.

The chain uses TRBV28 and TRBJ1-4, with TRBD1 matching 11 bases. CDR1 is MDHEN, CDR2 SYDVKM, per germline. With V trimmed by 3 bases and J by 8 bases, 5 bases remained unmatched. This CDR3 spans 15 amino acids. The CDR3 coding sequence is TGTGCCAGCAGTTTGGGGACAGGGGGGAGGGAAAAACTGTTTTTT. This encodes CASSLGTGGREKLFF.

The rearrangement links TRBV9 to TRBJ2-7; 10 bases are a match to TRBD1. CDR1 SGDLS and CDR2 YYNGEE come from the germline V gene. Trimming took 0 bases from V and 6 from J; bases not matched to a gene: 12. The CDR3 is made up of 17 amino acids. This CDR3 reads CASSVGAGTGVLGEQYF. The CDR3 DNA follows: TGTGCCAGCAGCGTAGGGGCCGGGACAGGGGTTTTAGGCGAGCAGTACTTC.

This sequence joins TRBV2 and TRBJ1-1; no definite D call. Germline lookup yields CDR1 SNHLY and CDR2 FYNNEI. CDR3 length: 14 amino acids. V was clipped by 7 bases and J by 4 bases, with 16 bases between them. In nucleotides, the CDR3 is TGTGCCAGCACTATCGACGTCCGGAGCACTGAAGCTTTCTTT. It specifies CASTIDVRSTEAFF.

The chain couples TRBV6-5 to TRBJ2-5; the D gene is possibly TRBD2 (6 bases). CDR3 length: 15 amino acids. Trimming pared 5 bases from V and 2 bases from J, leaving 15 bases between. The germline gives CDR1 MNHEY, CDR2 SVGAGI. The CDR3 coding sequence is TGTGCCAGCAGTCCCCAGGGAGGCCCTCAAGAGACCCAGTACTTC. It encodes CASSPQGGPQETQYF.

V is TRBV7-9 and J is TRBJ2-7; D unresolved. Trimming left V 4 bases short and J 7 bases short, with 8 bases between. The CDR3 contains 11 residues. CDR1 is SEHNR, CDR2 FQNEAQ, per germline (reference sequence). The chain's CDR3 is CASSSRGEQYF. In DNA form, the CDR3 reads TGTGCCAGCAGCTCCCGAGGAGAGCAGTACTTC.

The CDR3 region has the DNA TGTGCCAGTAGTATAGTAAGGGGAGGGAGCACCGGGGAGCTGTTTTTT. Translation gives CASSIVRGGSTGELFF. The chain couples TRBV19 to TRBJ2-2, with 7 bases fitting TRBD2. In germline, CDR1 is LNHDA, CDR2 SQIVND (reference sequence). V was clipped by 1 base and J by 4 bases; unmatched bases: 6. The CDR3 consists of 16 residues.

The rearrangement uses TRBV13 and TRBJ2-1; D call uncertain. Trimming took 5 bases from V and 9 from J, leaving 8 bases between them. CDR3 length: 11 amino acids. Per germline, CDR1 PRHDT and CDR2 FYEKMQ (reference sequence). CDR3 bases: TGTGCCAGCAGCACAAGCTTTGAGCAGTTCTTC. Protein sequence: CASSTSFEQFF.

This clone came up once. The V and J genes are TRBV18 and TRBJ2-3; a possible D gene is TRBD1 (6 bases). The germline V and J ends were trimmed by 3 bases and 2 bases, with 9 bases remaining between them. This CDR3 has 14 residues. The germline V gene has CDR1 KGHSH and CDR2 LQKENI. CDR3 bases: TGTGCCAGCTCACCCTACAGGGTCACAGATACGCAGTATTTT. This encodes CASSPYRVTDTQYF. The entire variable domain, with the rest obtained from reference TRBV18 and TRBJ2-3, is as follows: NAGVMQNPRHLVRRRGQEARLRCSPMKGHSHVYWYRQLPEEGLKFMVYLQKENIIDESGMPKERFSAEFPKEGPSILRIQQVVRGDSAAYFCASSPYRVTDTQYFGPGTRLTVL.

The chain combines TRBV2 with TRBJ2-1; TRBD2 matches 7 bases. Germline V gives CDR1 SNHLY, CDR2 FYNNEI. V was pared by 9 bases and J by 3 bases, with 8 bases of the junction left unmatched. There are 14 residues in the CDR3. The CDR3 reads CASLPGGGYNEQFF. CDR3 DNA sequence: TGTGCCAGTCTCCCGGGCGGGGGCTACAATGAGCAGTTCTTC.

V and J are TRBV6-5 and TRBJ1-6, with D possibly matching TRBD1 (6 bases). Germline assignment: CDR1 MNHEY and CDR2 SVGAGI. The V and J ends lost 0 bases and 7 bases respectively, with 13 bases between them. The CDR3 is made up of 16 amino acids. The CDR3 here is CASSYSDRFGNSPLHF. The CDR3 bases are TGTGCCAGCAGTTACTCCGACAGGTTTGGGAATTCACCCCTCCACTTT.

This chain connects TRBV6-1 to TRBJ2-5; D is unresolved. With 7 bases removed from V and 4 bases from J, the gap between germline ends came to 13 bases. This CDR3 has 13 residues. Germline CDR1 MNHNS, CDR2 SASEGT. The chain's CDR3 is CASNFRSRETQYF. The CDR3 nucleotides are TGTGCCAGCAATTTCCGAAGTCGAGAGACCCAGTACTTC.

The chain links TRBV7-9 to TRBJ2-2; 7 nucleotides line up with TRBD2. With V trimmed by 2 bases and J by 5 bases, 5 bases remained unmatched. Germline CDR1 reads SEHNR; CDR2 reads FQNEAQ (reference sequence). The CDR3 covers 15 residues. CDR3 amino acids: CASSLMPGGTGELFF. The CDR3 DNA sequence: TGTGCCAGCAGCTTAATGCCGGGGGGTACCGGGGAGCTGTTTTTT.

In its sample, this clone was seen a few times. The chain carries TRBV5-1 and TRBJ1-1; D possibly corresponds to TRBD1 (6 bases). Deletions cut 2 bases from V and 3 bases from J, with 8 bases between. The CDR3 spans 13 residues. The germline V gene encodes CDR1 SGHRS and CDR2 YFSETQ. Here the CDR3 DNA reads TGCGCCAGCAGCTTACAGGGTGACACTGAAGCTTTCTTT. Its translation: CASSLQGDTEAFF.

The V gene is TRBV6-6, the J gene TRBJ2-2; 8 positions agree with TRBD2. Germline values: CDR1 MNHNY, CDR2 SVGAGI (reference sequence). With V trimmed by 6 bases and J by 4 bases, 4 bases remained unmatched. The CDR3 has 14 amino acids. The DNA of the CDR3 is TGTGCCAGCAGCCGCGGGGGGCGCACCGGGGAGCTGTTTTTT. This codes for CASSRGGRTGELFF.

V gene TRBV5-1 combines with J gene TRBJ2-2; TRBD1 might be the D (6 bases). V gave up 3 bases and J gave up 4 bases, with 10 bases separating them. Germline-derived CDR1 and CDR2 are SGHRS and YFSETQ. The CDR3 totals 14 residues. The CDR3 loop reads CASSSLGGTGELFF. CDR3 sequence (DNA): TGCGCCAGCAGCTCTTTAGGGGGCACCGGGGAGCTGTTTTTT.

The chain employs TRBV6-1 and TRBJ1-2; no definite D call. The CDR3 length is 12 residues. V was clipped by 7 bases and J by 8 bases, with 14 bases between them. CDR1 and CDR2 from the germline V gene are MNHNS and SASEGT. The CDR3 DNA sequence: TGTGCCAGCATAACGGGAGGCTCCGGCTACACCTTC. This translates into CASITGGSGYTF.

This clone was seen only once. The chain couples TRBV6-6 to TRBJ2-5, with TRBD1 as a possible D gene (5 bases). CDR3 length: 16 amino acids. The ends were cut back, 0 bases at V and 4 bases at J, with 15 bases in the middle. Per germline, CDR1 MNHNY and CDR2 SVGAGI (reference sequence). The CDR3 spells CASSYSSRVVAETQYF. For the CDR3, the DNA is TGTGCCAGCAGTTACTCAAGCAGGGTAGTTGCAGAGACCCAGTACTTC.

This clone appeared a few times. V and J are TRBV9 and TRBJ1-2; D not resolved. Germline lookup yields CDR1 SGDLS and CDR2 YYNGEE. This CDR3 comprises 14 residues. Trimming removed 0 bases from V and 2 bases from J, with 8 bases in between. The CDR3 DNA reads TGTGCCAGCAGCGTAGCGGCTGAGAACTATGGCTACACCTTC. This translates into CASSVAAENYGYTF.

The CDR3 DNA reads as TGTGCCAGCAGCTTAGGAGGGACCGATTACGAGCAGTACTTC. It encodes CASSLGGTDYEQYF. The chain carries TRBV7-2 and TRBJ2-7; D might be TRBD1 or TRBD2, each matching 5 bases. The germline gives CDR1 SGHTA, CDR2 FQGNSA. V was pared by 1 base and J by 4 bases, with 11 bases between. The CDR3 length is 14 residues.

V usage is TRBV27 and J usage is TRBJ2-5, with D perhaps given as TRBD1 or TRBD2 (5 bases each). The J call is doubtful: the DNA matches TRBJ2-7 better. The CDR3 covers 16 residues. The germline V gene encodes CDR1 MNHEY and CDR2 SMNVEV (reference sequence). The CDR3 region is CASSPGARAILGEQYF. The CDR3 DNA is TGTGCCAGCAGCCCCGGGGCGAGAGCGATCCTAGGCGAGCAGTACTTC.

The V gene is TRBV18, the J gene TRBJ2-5; maybe TRBD2 (6 bases). This CDR3 is built from 13 residues. Deletions cut 4 bases from V and 2 bases from J, with 8 bases between. Germline V gives CDR1 KGHSH, CDR2 LQKENI. The CDR3 DNA sequence: TGTGCCAGCTCACGTAGCGGTCAAGAGACCCAGTACTTC. Translation gives CASSRSGQETQYF.

In this sample, this clone turned up a few times. V and J are TRBV5-1 and TRBJ1-1; D uncertain. Trimming cost V 1 base and J 5 bases, with 12 bases left between them. The length of the CDR3 is 14 residues. The germline V gene has CDR1 SGHRS and CDR2 YFSETQ. CDR3 DNA: TGCGCCAGCAGCTTGACAACAAGGGAGACTGAAGCTTTCTTT. It is translated as CASSLTTRETEAFF. The full variable domain, its missing parts supplied by reference TRBV5-1 and TRBJ1-1, is KAGVTQTPRYLIKTRGQQVTLSCSPISGHRSVSWYQQTPGQGLQFLFEYFSETQRNKGNFPGRFSGRQFSNSRSEMNVSTLELGDSALYLCASSLTTRETEAFFGQGTRLTVV.

The chain combines TRBV27 with TRBJ1-6; 11 nucleotides match TRBD1. The length of the CDR3 is 18 residues. With V trimmed by 0 bases and J by 7 bases, 8 bases remained unmatched. The germline CDR1 and CDR2 sequences are MNHEY and SMNVEV (reference sequence). CDR3 in DNA: TGTGCCAGCAGTTTATCGGGGACAGGGGGGGCTTGGAATTCACCCCTCCACTTT. Translated: CASSLSGTGGAWNSPLHF.

This clone was detected only once. V usage is TRBV5-4 and J usage is TRBJ2-7; D unresolved. Between the trimmed V and J ends, which lost 4 bases and 4 bases, there was a span of 12 bases. Germline assignment: CDR1 SGHNT and CDR2 YYREEE (reference sequence). The CDR3 has 13 amino acids. CDR3 nucleotides: TGTGCCAGCAGCGTAGACACATTTTACGAGCAGTACTTC. Protein sequence: CASSVDTFYEQYF.